The 4 T cell receptor beta chains listed next were all sequenced from one sample in a study of molecular identifiers for immune sequencing clone quantification. TCRdb recomputed calls from the PCR reads with MiXCR, one row per CDR3 protein. The data show about 70,000 distinct CDR3 sequences, around 18% seen once. Sequenced: naive CD8+ T cells from blood, with Jurkat cell RNA spiked in. Subset in this sample: FACS-sorted CD8+CD4-CCR7+CD45RA+ naive T cells. The receptors were gathered from a human donor in good health. Some libraries in this study had Jurkat cell RNA spiked in.

There are many counts of this clonotype. The rearrangement links TRBV27 to TRBJ2-7, with TRBD1 as a possible D gene (6 bases). The CDR3 loop spans 14 amino acids. Trimming pared 2 bases from V and 2 bases from J, leaving 10 bases between. Germline V gene data show CDR1 as MNHEY and CDR2 as SMNVEV (reference sequence). The CDR3 coding sequence is TGTGCCAGCAGTTTACGGGGACATACCTACGAGCAGTACTTC. Translating it yields CASSLRGHTYEQYF.

The J gene is TRBJ1-1, the V gene TRBV11-3; the D gene is possibly TRBD1 (6 bases). The CDR3 spans 19 residues. Germline V gene data show CDR1 as SGHNT and CDR2 as YENEEA. Trimming stripped 0 bases from V and 3 bases from J, with 23 bases between. CDR3 DNA sequence: TGTGCCAGCAGCTTAGATCTCGTAGGGGGAACGGTGTCCTACACTGAAGCTTTCTTT. Translated: CASSLDLVGGTVSYTEAFF.

In this sample, this clonotype turned up many times. The chain recombines TRBV20-1 with TRBJ2-7; D is possibly TRBD1 (6 bases). This CDR3 comprises 14 residues. CDR1 DFQATT and CDR2 SNEGSKA come from the germline V gene (reference sequence). The V end was cut by 5 bases, the J end by 0 bases, with 14 bases between. The CDR3 region is CSAPRGGASYEQYF. DNA of the CDR3: TGCAGTGCTCCGCGTGGGGGCGCCTCCTACGAGCAGTACTTC.

A word on this clonotype: This may arise from a read error, as a much more abundant clone is one base away. The chain carries TRBV2 and TRBJ2-2; D is perhaps TRBD1 (5 bases). V lost 0 bases to trimming and J lost 3 bases, with 20 bases between them. This CDR3 has 19 residues. Per the germline V gene, CDR1 is SNHLY and CDR2 is FYNNEI. The CDR3 protein is CASSEAGDRSRAYTGELFF. Written as DNA, the CDR3 is TGTGCCAGCAGTGAAGCGGGCGACAGAAGCCGTGCGTACACCGGGGAGCTGTTTTTT.